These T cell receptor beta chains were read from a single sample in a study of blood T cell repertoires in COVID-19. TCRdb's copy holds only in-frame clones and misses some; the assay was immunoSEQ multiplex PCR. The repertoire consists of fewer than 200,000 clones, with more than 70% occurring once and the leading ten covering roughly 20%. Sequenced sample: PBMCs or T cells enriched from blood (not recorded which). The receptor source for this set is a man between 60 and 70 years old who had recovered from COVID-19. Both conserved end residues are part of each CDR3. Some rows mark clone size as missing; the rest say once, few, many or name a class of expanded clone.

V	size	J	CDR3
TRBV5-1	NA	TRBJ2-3	CASSRSGTSTDTQYF
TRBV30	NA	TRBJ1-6	CAWSRQSGSPLHF
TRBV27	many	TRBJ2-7	CASGIAGARGEQYF
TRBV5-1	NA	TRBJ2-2	CASSSNRVNTGELFF
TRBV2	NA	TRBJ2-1	CASSEGTGGQPKQFF
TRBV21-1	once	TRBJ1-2	CASSKGGGRDYGYTF
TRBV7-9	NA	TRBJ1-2	CASSFSDREGYTF
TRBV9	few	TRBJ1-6	CASSPAGGYSPLHF
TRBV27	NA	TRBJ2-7	CASSSPEANEQYF
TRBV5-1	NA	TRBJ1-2	CASSARQGRESGYTF
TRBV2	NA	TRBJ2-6	CASSGFRGRGSGANVLTF
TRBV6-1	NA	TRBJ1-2	CASSENSDRVFGYTF
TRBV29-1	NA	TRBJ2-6	CSARGTGANVLTF
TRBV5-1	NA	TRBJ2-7	CASSGTSGVYEQYF
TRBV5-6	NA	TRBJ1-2	CASSLDGVPDNYGYTF
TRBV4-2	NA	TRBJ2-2	CASSQVVAQNTGELFF
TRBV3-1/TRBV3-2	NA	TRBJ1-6	CASSQVRQSNSPLHF
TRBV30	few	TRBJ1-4	CAWRSRTGINEKLFF
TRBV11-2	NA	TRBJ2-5	CASSPRWETQYF
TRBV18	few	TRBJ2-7	CASSPPWDRVFYEQYF
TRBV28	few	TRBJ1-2	CASTKKNYGYTF
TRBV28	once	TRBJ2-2	CASSFIKGGAGTGELFF
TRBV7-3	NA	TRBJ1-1	CASSVGPEGEAFF
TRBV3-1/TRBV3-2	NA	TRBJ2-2	CASSLNLAAGELFF
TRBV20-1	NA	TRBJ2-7	CSASLRGPVWVEQYF
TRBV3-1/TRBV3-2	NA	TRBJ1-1	CASSQDRDRGRADTEAFF
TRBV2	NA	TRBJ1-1	CASSVRNTEAFF
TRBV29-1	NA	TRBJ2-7	CSGRTGSYEQYF
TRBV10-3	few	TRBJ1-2	CAISELADRGGGYTF
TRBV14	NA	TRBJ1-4	CASSQDWEAGQLYATNEKLFF
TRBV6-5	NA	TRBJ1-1	CASSSQSGQSEAFF
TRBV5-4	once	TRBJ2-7	CASSSGLAGGTSSYEQYF